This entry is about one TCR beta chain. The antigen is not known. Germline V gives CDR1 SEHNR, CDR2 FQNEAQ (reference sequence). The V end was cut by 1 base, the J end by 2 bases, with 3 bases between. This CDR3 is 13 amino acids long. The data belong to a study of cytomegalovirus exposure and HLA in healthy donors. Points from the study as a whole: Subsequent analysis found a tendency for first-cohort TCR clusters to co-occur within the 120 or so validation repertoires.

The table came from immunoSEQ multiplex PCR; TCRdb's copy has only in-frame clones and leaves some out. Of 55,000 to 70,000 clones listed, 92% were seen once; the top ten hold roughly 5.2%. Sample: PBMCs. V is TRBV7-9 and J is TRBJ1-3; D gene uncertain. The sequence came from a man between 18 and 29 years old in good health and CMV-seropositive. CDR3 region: CASSLVAGNTIYF. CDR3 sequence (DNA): TGTGCCAGCAGCTTAGTCGCTGGAAACACCATATATTTT.